One TCR beta chain is described in this entry. Isolated RNA was reverse transcribed in full, so expressed TCRB transcripts were sequenced. Regulatory, naive and central memory T cell samples averaged roughly 3.8 million reads. The data were produced by immunoSEQ multiplex PCR, yet TCRdb's version contains in-frame clones alone and is incomplete. In the table there are around 500,000 clones, approximately 28% of which are singletons. The source of the sample is a study of beta chain features in type 1 diabetes. Germline CDR1 and CDR2: SGHDT and YYEEEE. Trimming left V 0 bases short and J 4 bases short, with 15 bases between. This CDR3 comprises 16 residues.

This TCR came from a man younger than 35 in good health. The chain uses TRBV5-6 and TRBJ2-3; perhaps TRBD2 as D (6 bases). Sequencing was carried out using naive CD4+ T cells from blood. The CDR3 nucleotides read TGTGCCAGCAGCTTGGTGAGCCCGGGGGTTGCAGATACGCAGTATTTT. Translated: CASSLVSPGVADTQYF.